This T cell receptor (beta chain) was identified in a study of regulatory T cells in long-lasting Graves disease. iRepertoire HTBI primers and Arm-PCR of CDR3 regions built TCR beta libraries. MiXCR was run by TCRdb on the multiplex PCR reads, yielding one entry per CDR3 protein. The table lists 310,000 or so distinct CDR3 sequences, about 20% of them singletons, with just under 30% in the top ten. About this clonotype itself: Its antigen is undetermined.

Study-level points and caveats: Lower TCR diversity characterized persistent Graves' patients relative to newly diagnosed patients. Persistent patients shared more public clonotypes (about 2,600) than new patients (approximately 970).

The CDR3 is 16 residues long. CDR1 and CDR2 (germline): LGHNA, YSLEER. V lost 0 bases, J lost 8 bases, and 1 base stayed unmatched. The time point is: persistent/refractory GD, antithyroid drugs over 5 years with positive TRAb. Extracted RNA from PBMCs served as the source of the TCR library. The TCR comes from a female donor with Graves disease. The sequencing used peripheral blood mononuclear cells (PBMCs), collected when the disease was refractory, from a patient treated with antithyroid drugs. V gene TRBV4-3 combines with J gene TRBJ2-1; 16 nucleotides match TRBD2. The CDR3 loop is CASSQDGTSGGDEQFF. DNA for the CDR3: TGCGCCAGCAGCCAAGACGGGACTAGCGGGGGGGATGAGCAGTTCTTC.